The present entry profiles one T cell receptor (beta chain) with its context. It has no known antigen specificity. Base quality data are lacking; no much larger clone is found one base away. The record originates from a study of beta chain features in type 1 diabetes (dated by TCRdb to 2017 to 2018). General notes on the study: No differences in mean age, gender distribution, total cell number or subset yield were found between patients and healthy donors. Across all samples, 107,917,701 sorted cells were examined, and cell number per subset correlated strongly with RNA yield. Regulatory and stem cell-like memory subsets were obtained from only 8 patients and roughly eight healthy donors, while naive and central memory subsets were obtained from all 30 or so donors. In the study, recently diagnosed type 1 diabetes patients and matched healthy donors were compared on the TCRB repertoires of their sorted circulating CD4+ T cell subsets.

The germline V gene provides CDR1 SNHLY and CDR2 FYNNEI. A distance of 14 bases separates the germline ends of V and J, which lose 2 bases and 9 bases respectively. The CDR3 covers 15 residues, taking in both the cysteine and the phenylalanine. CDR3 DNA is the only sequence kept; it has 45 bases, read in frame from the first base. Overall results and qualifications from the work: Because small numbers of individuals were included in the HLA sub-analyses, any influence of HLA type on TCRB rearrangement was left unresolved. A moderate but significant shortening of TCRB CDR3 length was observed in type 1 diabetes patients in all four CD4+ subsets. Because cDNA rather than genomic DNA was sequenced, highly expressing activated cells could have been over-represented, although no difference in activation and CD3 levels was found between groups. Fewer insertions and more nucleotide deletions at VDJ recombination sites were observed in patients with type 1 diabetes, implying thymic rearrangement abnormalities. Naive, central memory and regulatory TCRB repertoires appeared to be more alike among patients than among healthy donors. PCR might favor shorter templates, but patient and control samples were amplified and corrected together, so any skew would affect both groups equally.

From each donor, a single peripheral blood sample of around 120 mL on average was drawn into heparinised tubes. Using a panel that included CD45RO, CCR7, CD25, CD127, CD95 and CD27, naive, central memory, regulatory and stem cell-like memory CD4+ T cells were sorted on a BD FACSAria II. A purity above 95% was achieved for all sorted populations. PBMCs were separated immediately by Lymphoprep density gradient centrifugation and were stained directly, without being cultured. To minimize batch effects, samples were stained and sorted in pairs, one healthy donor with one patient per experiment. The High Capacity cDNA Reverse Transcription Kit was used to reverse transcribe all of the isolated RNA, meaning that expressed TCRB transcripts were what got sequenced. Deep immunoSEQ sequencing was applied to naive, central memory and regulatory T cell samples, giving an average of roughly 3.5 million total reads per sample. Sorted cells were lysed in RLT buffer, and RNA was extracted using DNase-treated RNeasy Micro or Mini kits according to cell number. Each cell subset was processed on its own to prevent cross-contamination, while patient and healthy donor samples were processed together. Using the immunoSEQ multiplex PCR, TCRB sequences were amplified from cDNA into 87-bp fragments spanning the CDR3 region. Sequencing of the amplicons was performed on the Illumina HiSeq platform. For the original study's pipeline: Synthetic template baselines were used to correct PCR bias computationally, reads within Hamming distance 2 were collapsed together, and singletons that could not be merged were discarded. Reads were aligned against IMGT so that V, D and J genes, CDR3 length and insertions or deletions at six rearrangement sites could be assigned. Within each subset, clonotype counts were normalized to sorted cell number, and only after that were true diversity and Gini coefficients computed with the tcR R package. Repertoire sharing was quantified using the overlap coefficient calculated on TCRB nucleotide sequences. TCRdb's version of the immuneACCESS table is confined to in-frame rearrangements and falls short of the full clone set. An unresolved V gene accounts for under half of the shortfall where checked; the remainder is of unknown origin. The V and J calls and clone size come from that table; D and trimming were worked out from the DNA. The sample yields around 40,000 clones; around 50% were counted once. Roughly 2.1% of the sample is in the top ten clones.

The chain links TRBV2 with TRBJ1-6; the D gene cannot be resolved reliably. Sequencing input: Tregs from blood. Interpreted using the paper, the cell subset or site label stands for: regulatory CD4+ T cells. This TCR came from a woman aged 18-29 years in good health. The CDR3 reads CASSERPTTGSPLHF. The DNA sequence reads TGTGCCAGCAGTGAACGCCCTACGACGGGTTCACCCCTCCACTTT.